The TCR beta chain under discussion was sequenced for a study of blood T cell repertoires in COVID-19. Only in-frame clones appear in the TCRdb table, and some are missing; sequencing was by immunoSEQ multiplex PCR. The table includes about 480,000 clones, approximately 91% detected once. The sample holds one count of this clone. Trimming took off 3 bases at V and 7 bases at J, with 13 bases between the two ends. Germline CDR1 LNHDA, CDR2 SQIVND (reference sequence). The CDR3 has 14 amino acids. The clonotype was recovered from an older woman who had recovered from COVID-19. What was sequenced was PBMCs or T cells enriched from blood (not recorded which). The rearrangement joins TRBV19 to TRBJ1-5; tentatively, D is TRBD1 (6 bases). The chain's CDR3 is CASSILPGEQPQHF. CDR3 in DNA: TGTGCCAGTAGTATTCTGCCAGGGGAGCAGCCCCAGCATTTT.